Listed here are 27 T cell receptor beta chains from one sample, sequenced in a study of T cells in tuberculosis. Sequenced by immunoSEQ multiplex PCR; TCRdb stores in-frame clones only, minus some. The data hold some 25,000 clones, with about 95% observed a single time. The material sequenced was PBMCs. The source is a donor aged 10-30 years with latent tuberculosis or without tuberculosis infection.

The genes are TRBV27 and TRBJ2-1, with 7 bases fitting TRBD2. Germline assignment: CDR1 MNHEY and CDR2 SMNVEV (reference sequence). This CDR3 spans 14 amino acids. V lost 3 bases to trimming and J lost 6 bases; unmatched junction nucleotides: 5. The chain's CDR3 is CASSFGGGVNEQFF. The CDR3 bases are TGTGCCAGCAGTTTCGGGGGAGGGGTCAATGAGCAGTTCTTC.

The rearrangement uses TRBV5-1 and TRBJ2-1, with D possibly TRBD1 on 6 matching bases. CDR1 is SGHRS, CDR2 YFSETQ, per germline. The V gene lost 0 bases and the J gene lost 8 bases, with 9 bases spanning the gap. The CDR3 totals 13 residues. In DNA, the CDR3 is TGCGCCAGCAGCTTGGACAGGGTCGATGAGCAGTTCTTC. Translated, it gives CASSLDRVDEQFF.

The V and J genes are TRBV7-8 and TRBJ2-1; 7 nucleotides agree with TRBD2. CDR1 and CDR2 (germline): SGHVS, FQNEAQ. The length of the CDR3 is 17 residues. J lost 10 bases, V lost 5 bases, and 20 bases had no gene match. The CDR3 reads CASSPARGAGSDEEQFF. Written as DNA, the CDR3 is TGTGCCAGCAGCCCGGCAAGGGGAGCGGGGTCAGACGAGGAGCAGTTCTTC.

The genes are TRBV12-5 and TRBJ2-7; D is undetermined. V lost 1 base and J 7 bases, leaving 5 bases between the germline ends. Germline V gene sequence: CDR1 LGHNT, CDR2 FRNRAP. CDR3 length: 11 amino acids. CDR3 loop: CASGLAQEQYF. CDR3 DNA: TGTGCTAGTGGTTTGGCCCAAGAGCAGTACTTC.

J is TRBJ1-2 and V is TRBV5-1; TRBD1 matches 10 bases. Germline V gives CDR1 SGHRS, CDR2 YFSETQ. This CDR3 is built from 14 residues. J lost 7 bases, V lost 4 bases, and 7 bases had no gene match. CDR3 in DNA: TGCGCCAGCAGCCCAGGGACAGGGGAGGTTGGCTACACCTTC. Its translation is CASSPGTGEVGYTF.

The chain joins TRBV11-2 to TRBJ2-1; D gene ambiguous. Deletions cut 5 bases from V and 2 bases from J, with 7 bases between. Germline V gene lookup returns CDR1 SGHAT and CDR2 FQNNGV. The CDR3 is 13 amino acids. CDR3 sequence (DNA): TGTGCCAGCAGCCCCCCTCCCTACAATGAGCAGTTCTTC. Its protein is CASSPPPYNEQFF.

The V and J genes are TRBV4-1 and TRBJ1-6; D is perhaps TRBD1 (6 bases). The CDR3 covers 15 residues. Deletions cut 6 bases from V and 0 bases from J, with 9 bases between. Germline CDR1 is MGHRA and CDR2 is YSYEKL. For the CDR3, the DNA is TGCGCCAGCAGAGGACAGAGCTCCTATAATTCACCCCTCCACTTT. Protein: CASRGQSSYNSPLHF.

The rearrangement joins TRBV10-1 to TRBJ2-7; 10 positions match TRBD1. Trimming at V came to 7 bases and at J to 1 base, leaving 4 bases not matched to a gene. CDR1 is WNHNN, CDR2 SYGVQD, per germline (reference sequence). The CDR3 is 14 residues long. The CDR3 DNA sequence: TGCGCCAGCACCCGGGACAGGGGTTCCTACGAGCAGTACTTC. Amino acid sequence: CASTRDRGSYEQYF.

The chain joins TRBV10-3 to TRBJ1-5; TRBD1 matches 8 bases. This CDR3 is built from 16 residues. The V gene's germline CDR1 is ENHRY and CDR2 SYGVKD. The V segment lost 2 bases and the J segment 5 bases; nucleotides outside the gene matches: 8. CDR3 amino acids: CAISERGTGADQPQHF. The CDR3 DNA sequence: TGTGCCATCAGTGAGCGAGGGACAGGAGCAGATCAGCCCCAGCATTTT.

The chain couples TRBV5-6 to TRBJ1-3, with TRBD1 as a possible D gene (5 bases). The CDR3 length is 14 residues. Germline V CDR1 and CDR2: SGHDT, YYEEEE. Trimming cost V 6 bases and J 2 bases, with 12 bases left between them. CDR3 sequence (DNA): TGTGCCAGCAACGTCGCAGGGACTGGAAACACCATATATTTT. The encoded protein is CASNVAGTGNTIYF.

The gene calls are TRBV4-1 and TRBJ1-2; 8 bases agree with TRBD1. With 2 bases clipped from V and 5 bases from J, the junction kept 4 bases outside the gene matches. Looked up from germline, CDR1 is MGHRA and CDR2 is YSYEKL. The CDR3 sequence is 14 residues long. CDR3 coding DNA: TGCGCCAGCAGCCAAATACAGGGGGGGTATGGCTACACCTTC. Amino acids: CASSQIQGGYGYTF.

The CDR3 DNA is TGTGCCAGCCAAGGGACAGGTTACAATGAGCAGTTCTTC. It yields the protein CASQGTGYNEQFF. The chain joins TRBV9 to TRBJ2-1, with 8 bases that match TRBD1. The trim removed 7 bases at V and 4 bases at J, leaving 4 bases unmatched. Germline assignment: CDR1 SGDLS and CDR2 YYNGEE. The CDR3 is 13 residues long.

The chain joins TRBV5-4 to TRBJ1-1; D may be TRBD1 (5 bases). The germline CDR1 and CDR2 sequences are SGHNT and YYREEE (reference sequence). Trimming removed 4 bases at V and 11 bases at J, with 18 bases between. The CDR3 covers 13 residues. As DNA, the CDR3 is TGTGCCAGCAGCCGGCGAGGCGGGGGTAGGGCTTTCTTT. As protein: CASSRRGGGRAFF.

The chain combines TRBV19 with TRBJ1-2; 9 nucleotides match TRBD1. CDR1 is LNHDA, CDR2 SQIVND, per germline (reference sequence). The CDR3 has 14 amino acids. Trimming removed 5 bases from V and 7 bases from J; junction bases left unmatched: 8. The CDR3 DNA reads TGTGCCAGTAGTGTAGGACAGGGGCTCGGTGGCTACACCTTC. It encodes CASSVGQGLGGYTF.

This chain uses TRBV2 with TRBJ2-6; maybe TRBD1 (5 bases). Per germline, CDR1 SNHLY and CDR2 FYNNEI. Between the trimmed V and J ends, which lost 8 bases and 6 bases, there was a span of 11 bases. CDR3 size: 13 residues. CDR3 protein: CASRGREANVLTF. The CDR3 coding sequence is TGTGCCAGCCGCGGCAGGGAGGCCAACGTCCTGACTTTC.

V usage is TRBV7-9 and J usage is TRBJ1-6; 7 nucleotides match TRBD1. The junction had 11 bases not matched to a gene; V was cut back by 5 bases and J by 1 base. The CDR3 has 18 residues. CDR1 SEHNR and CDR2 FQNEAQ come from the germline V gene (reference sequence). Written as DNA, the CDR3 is TGTGCCAGCAGCCCCCTGGCAGGGGGGTTTTCCTATAATTCACCCCTCCACTTT. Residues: CASSPLAGGFSYNSPLHF. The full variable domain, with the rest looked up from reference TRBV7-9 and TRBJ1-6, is DTGVSQNPRHKITKRGQNVTFRCDPISEHNRLYWYRQTLGQGPEFLTYFQNEAQLEKSRLLSDRFSAERPKGSFSTLEIQRTEQGDSAMYLCASSPLAGGFSYNSPLHFGNGTRLTVT.

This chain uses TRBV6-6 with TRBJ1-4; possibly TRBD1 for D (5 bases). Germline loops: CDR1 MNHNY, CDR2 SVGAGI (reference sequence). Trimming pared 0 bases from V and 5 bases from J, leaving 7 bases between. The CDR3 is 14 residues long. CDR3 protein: CASSYSQGNEKLFF. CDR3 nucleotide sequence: TGTGCCAGCAGTTACTCGCAGGGAAATGAAAAACTGTTTTTT.

CDR3 in DNA: TGCGCCAGCAGCTTGGGGACAGGGGATCGCGAGCAGTACTTC. Translated, it gives CASSLGTGDREQYF. This chain joins TRBV5-1 and TRBJ2-7, with 9 bases identical to TRBD1. Germline CDR1 reads SGHRS; CDR2 reads YFSETQ. The CDR3 covers 14 residues. The V and J ends lost 0 bases and 6 bases, in that order; junction bases with no gene match: 4.

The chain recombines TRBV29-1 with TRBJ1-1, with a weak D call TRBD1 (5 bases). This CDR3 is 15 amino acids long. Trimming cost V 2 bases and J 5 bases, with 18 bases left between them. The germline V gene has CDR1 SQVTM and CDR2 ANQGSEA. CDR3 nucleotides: TGCAGCGTTGAAAGGTCCGGAGACAGTGGGACTGAAGCTTTCTTT. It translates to CSVERSGDSGTEAFF. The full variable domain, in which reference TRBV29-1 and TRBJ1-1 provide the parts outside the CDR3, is SAVISQKPSRDICQRGTSLTIQCQVDSQVTMMFWYRQQPGQSLTLIATANQGSEATYESGFVIDKFPISRPNLTFSTLTVSNMSPEDSSIYLCSVERSGDSGTEAFFGQGTRLTVV.

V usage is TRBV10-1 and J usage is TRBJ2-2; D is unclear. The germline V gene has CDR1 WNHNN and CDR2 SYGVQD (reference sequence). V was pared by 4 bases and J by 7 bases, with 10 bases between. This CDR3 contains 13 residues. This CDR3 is CASSGLYGGELFF. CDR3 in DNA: TGCGCCAGCAGTGGACTCTATGGCGGGGAGCTGTTTTTT.

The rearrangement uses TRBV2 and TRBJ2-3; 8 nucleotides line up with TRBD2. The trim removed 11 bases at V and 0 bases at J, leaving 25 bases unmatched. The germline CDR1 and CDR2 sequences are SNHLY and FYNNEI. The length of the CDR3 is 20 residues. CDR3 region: CASPPAGLVKTMSSTDTQYF. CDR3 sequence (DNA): TGTGCCTCTCCCCCGGCGGGACTAGTGAAAACAATGAGTAGCACAGATACGCAGTATTTT.

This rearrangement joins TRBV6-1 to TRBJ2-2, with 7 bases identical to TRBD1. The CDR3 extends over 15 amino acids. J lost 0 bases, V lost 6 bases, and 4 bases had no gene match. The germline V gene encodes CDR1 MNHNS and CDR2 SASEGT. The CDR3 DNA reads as TGTGCCAGCAGGACTGGGACAGCGAACACCGGGGAGCTGTTTTTT. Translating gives CASRTGTANTGELFF.

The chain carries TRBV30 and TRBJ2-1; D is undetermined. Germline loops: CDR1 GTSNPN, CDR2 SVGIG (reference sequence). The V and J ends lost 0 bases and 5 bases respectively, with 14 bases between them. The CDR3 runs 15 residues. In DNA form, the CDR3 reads TGTGCCTGGAGTGTACGGCAGGTCGACGACAATGAGCAGTTCTTC. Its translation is CAWSVRQVDDNEQFF.

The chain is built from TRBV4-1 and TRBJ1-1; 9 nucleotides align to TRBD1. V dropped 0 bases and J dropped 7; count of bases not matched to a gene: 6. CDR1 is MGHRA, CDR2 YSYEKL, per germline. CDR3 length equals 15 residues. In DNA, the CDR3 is TGCGCCAGCAGCCAAGATCGCGGGACAGGGCGTGAAGCTTTCTTT. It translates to CASSQDRGTGREAFF.

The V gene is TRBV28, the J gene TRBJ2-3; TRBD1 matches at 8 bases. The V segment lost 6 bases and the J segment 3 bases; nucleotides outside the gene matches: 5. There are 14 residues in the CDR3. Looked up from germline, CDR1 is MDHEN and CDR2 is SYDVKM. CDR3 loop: CASRPGGATDTQYF. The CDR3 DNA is TGTGCCAGCAGGCCAGGGGGCGCAACAGATACGCAGTATTTT.

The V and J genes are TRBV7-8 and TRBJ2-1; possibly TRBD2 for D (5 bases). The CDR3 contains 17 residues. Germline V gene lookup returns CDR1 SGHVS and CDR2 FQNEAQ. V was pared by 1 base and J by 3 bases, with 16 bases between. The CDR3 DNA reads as TGTGCCAGCAGCTTAGAACCTAGCCAGGTGTACTACAATGAGCAGTTCTTC. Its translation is CASSLEPSQVYYNEQFF. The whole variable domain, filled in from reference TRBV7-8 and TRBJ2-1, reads GAGVSQSPRYKVAKRGQDVALRCDPISGHVSLFWYQQALGQGPEFLTYFQNEAQLDKSGLPSDRFFAERPEGSVSTLKIQRTQQEDSAVYLCASSLEPSQVYYNEQFFGPGTRLTVL.

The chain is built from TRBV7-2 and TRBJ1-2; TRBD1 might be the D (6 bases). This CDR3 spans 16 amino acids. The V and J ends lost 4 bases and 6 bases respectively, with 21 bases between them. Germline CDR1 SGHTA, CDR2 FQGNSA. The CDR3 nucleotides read TGTGCCAGCAGCTCCAACAGGGTTAGGTTAGGTGATGGCTACACCTTC. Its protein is CASSSNRVRLGDGYTF.